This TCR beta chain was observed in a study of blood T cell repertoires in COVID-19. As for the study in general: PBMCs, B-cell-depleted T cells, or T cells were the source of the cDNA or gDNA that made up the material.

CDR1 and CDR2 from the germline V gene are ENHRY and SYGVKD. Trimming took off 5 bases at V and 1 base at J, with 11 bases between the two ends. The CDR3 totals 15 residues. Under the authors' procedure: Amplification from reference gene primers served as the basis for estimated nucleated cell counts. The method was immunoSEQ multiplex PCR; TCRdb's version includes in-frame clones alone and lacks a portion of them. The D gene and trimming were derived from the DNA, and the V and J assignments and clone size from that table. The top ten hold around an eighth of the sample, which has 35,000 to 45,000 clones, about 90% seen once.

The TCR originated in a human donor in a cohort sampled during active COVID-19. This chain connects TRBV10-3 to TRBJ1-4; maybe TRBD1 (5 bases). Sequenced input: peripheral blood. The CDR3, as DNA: TGTGCCATCAGTCCTATGGGGCTAACTAATGAAAAACTGTTTTTT. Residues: CAISPMGLTNEKLFF.